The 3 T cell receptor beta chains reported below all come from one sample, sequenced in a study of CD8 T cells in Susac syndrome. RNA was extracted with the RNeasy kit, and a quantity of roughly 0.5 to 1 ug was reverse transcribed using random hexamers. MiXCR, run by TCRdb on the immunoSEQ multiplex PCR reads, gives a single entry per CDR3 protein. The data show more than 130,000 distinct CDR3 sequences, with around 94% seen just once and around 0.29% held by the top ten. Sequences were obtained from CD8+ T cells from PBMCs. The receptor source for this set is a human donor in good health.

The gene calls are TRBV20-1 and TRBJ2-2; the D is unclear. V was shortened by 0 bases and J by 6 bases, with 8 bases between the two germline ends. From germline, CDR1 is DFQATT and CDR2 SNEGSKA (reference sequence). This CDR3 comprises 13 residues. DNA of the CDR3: TGCAGTGCTAGAGATCTCCTCCCCGGGGAGCTGTTTTTT. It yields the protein CSARDLLPGELFF.

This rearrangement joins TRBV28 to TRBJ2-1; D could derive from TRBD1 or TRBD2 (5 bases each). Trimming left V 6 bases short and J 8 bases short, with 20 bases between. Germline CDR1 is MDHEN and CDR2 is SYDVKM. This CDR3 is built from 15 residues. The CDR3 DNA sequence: TGTGCCAGCAGCACGAGGGACCCCCGGGCCGATGAGCAGTTCTTC. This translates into CASSTRDPRADEQFF. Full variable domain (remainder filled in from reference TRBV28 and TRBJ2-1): DVKVTQSSRYLVKRTGEKVFLECVQDMDHENMFWYRQDPGLGLRLIYFSYDVKMKEKGDIPEGYSVSREKKERFSLILESASTNQTSMYLCASSTRDPRADEQFFGPGTRLTVL.

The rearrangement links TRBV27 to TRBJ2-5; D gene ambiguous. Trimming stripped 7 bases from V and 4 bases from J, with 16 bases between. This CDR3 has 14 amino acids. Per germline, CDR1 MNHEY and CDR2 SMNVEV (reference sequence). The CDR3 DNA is TGTGCCAGCACCGCTCCAAGCTTGGGAGAGACCCAGTACTTC. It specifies CASTAPSLGETQYF.